Sequencing of this T cell receptor beta chain was carried out in a study of T cell responses to AZD1222 COVID-19 vaccine. This clone was seen a single time. Germline-derived CDR1 and CDR2 are LGHNA and YNFKEQ. Trimming took 1 base from V and 9 from J; bases not matched to a gene: 3. The CDR3 length is 14 residues. TCRdb's table, derived via immunoSEQ multiplex PCR, lists solely in-frame clones and lacks some. Counted here are 100,000 or so clones, about 87% occurring once; the ten biggest clones make up roughly 10%. The sample was peripheral blood, taken 28 days after the second AZD1222 dose. This clonotype originated in an adult who received the AZD1222 COVID-19 vaccine. The genes are TRBV4-2 and TRBJ2-1, with 10 nucleotides matching TRBD2. The CDR3: CASSQGLAGVEQFF. The CDR3 DNA follows: TGTGCCAGCAGCCAAGGGCTAGCGGGGGTTGAGCAGTTCTTC.